Shown below are 15 T cell receptor beta chains from a single sample sequenced in a study of blood T cells in healthy people across ages. The second PCR ran roughly 6 to 11 cycles with a sample-barcoded 5' primer and J-beta primers. From the 5' RACE reads, TCRdb called clonotypes with MiXCR, one entry per CDR3 protein. The sample lists about 900,000 distinct CDR3 sequences; 60% to 80% were seen once. Sequencing used blood. Source of these receptors: a man younger than 45 in good health.

The genes are TRBV6-5 and TRBJ2-1, with D perhaps matching TRBD1 or TRBD2 (5 bases each). V was cut by 6 bases and J by 6 bases, with 12 bases left in between. Germline CDR1 and CDR2: MNHEY and SVGAGI. This CDR3 contains 13 residues. In nucleotides, the CDR3 is TGTGCCAGCAGAGAACCAGGGAGCAATGAGCAGTTCTTC. It translates to CASREPGSNEQFF.

This clonotype appeared a few times. J is TRBJ2-1 and V is TRBV7-9; 15 bases fit TRBD2. The V gene's germline CDR1 is SEHNR and CDR2 FQNEAQ (reference sequence). This CDR3 region has 14 residues. The ends lost 5 bases at V and 9 bases at J; junction bases unmatched: 2. The CDR3 coding sequence is TGTGCCAGCAGCGGACTAGCGGGGGGGCGTGAGCAGTTCTTC. The encoded protein is CASSGLAGGREQFF.

This chain connects TRBV6-5 to TRBJ2-3, with TRBD1 matching 7 bases. Germline V CDR1 and CDR2: MNHEY, SVGAGI. The CDR3 loop spans 15 amino acids. V shed 2 bases, J shed 0 bases, and the junction held 2 bases outside the gene matches. The CDR3 sequence: CASSYEGASTDTQYF. Written as DNA, the CDR3 is TGTGCCAGCAGTTACGAGGGGGCTAGCACAGATACGCAGTATTTT.

This clonotype was seen just once. V and J are TRBV20-1 and TRBJ1-1; D is uncertain. Trimming cost V 2 bases and J 6 bases, with 4 bases left between them. This CDR3 has 10 amino acids. Germline V gives CDR1 DFQATT, CDR2 SNEGSKA (reference sequence). The CDR3 here is CSARNAEAFF. The CDR3 DNA is TGCAGTGCTAGAAACGCTGAAGCTTTCTTT.

The chain is built from TRBV24-1 and TRBJ2-7; TRBD1 aligns across 8 bases. J gave up 1 base and V 6 bases, and 7 bases lay outside the gene matches. Germline V gene data show CDR1 as KGHDR and CDR2 as SFDVKD. The CDR3 consists of 15 residues. This CDR3 reads CATSSGQGLSYEQYF. For the CDR3, the DNA is TGTGCCACCAGTTCTGGACAGGGTCTATCCTACGAGCAGTACTTC.

J is TRBJ2-5 and V is TRBV7-2, with D hard to call. Gene TRBJ2-7 matches the end of the DNA better, so the J call may be wrong. This CDR3 region has 12 residues. Germline assignment: CDR1 SGHTA and CDR2 FQGNSA. The CDR3 spells CASRSDNYEQYF. CDR3 sequence (DNA): TGTGCCAGCAGATCAGACAACTACGAGCAGTACTTC.

The CDR3: CSAREDVWGRLNEQFF. CDR3 bases: TGCAGTGCTAGAGAGGACGTTTGGGGTAGGTTGAATGAGCAGTTCTTC. The chain joins TRBV20-1 to TRBJ2-1; D gene uncertain. V shed 0 bases and J shed 7 bases, with 19 bases lying between them. The CDR3 contains 16 residues. CDR1 is DFQATT, CDR2 SNEGSKA, per germline (reference sequence).

This clonotype came up a few times. The chain recombines TRBV27 with TRBJ2-7, with D perhaps matching TRBD1 or TRBD2 (6 bases each). From germline, CDR1 is MNHEY and CDR2 SMNVEV (reference sequence). CDR3 size: 15 residues. The V gene lost 3 bases and the J gene lost 0 bases, with 12 bases spanning the gap. The CDR3 reads CASSFSGGLSYEQYF. CDR3 nucleotides: TGTGCCAGCAGTTTCTCCGGGGGCCTCTCCTACGAGCAGTACTTC.

The chain uses TRBV20-1 and TRBJ1-1; no firm D call. CDR1 DFQATT and CDR2 SNEGSKA come from the germline V gene (reference sequence). The CDR3 sequence is 14 residues long. Deletions cut 1 base from V and 6 bases from J, with 15 bases between. The CDR3 here is CSARVSAGLSEAFF. The CDR3 DNA reads TGCAGTGCTAGAGTTAGCGCTGGGTTGTCTGAAGCTTTCTTT.

The rearrangement joins TRBV7-3 to TRBJ1-2; the D is unclear. V lost 2 bases and J 1 base, leaving 17 bases between the germline ends. CDR3 length equals 17 residues. CDR1 and CDR2 from the germline V gene are SGHTA and FQGTGA. The CDR3 sequence: CASSLRYGNHSNYGYTF. In nucleotides, the CDR3 is TGTGCCAGCAGCTTACGGTACGGCAACCACAGTAACTATGGCTACACCTTC.

This chain joins TRBV2 and TRBJ2-1; 9 bases match TRBD2. Per germline, CDR1 SNHLY and CDR2 FYNNEI. The CDR3 sequence is 12 residues long. V lost 11 bases and J lost 8; bases outside the gene matches: 7. CDR3 residues: CAGPGLAYEQFF. CDR3 nucleotide sequence: TGTGCCGGCCCGGGACTAGCATATGAGCAGTTCTTC. The full variable domain, with the rest looked up from reference TRBV2 and TRBJ2-1, is EPEVTQTPSHQVTQMGQEVILRCVPISNHLYFYWYRQILGQKVEFLVSFYNNEISEKSEIFDDQFSVERPDGSNFTLKIRSTKLEDSAMYFCAGPGLAYEQFFGPGTRLTVL.

This clonotype was seen more than once but under ten times. This sequence joins TRBV10-3 and TRBJ2-1; 8 bases match TRBD1. CDR3 length equals 13 residues. Germline values: CDR1 ENHRY, CDR2 SYGVKD. The CDR3 region is CALPGQAYNEQFF. Here the CDR3 DNA reads TGTGCACTTCCGGGACAGGCCTACAATGAGCAGTTCTTC.

The J gene is TRBJ1-6, the V gene TRBV12-3 or TRBV12-4; no definite D call. This CDR3 region has 14 residues. The V and J ends lost 3 bases and 5 bases respectively, with 8 bases between them. The CDR3 region has the DNA TGTGCCAGCAGTTTGGGGAGAGATAATTCACCCCTCCACTTT. Its protein is CASSLGRDNSPLHF.

The J gene is TRBJ2-6, the V gene TRBV7-9; no definite D call. The CDR3 is 15 residues long. V dropped 2 bases and J dropped 2 bases, with 7 bases sitting between them. Per germline, CDR1 SEHNR and CDR2 FQNEAQ (reference sequence). CDR3 in DNA: TGTGCCAGCAGCTTACTACCCACTGGGGCCAACGTCCTGACTTTC. It encodes CASSLLPTGANVLTF.

J is TRBJ2-2 and V is TRBV20-1; 7 bases align to TRBD1. Germline assignment: CDR1 DFQATT and CDR2 SNEGSKA (reference sequence). This CDR3 contains 13 residues. J gave up 7 bases and V 6 bases, and 8 bases lay outside the gene matches. CDR3 protein: CSADDREFGELFF. The CDR3 bases are TGCAGTGCGGACGACAGGGAGTTCGGGGAGCTGTTTTTT.